This TCR beta chain was retrieved from a study of Graves' ophthalmopathy and Graves' hyperthyroidism. This clonotype was counted ten times or more. CDR3 regions of TCR beta were amplified from RNA transcripts. First-round RT-PCR used HTBI primers; second-round multiplex PCR followed. TCRdb passed the multiplex PCR reads through MiXCR, listing each CDR3 protein once. The sample has about 740,000 distinct CDR3 sequences, around 40% seen once. In germline, CDR1 is SQVTM, CDR2 ANQGSEA. The CDR3 sequence is 12 residues long. V gave up 7 bases and J gave up 3 bases, with 13 bases separating them. The J gene is TRBJ2-7, the V gene TRBV29-1, with a weak D call TRBD2 (6 bases). The TCR originated in an adult man with Graves' ophthalmopathy. What was sequenced was peripheral blood. The CDR3 loop is CSGRGRGYEQYF. CDR3 coding DNA: TGCAGCGGGCGGGGACGTGGCTACGAGCAGTACTTC.